This T cell receptor (beta chain) was recorded in a study of identical twins (dated by TCRdb to 2016 to 2017). Looking at the study overall: To test whether fetal clonotypes persist, this study deep-sequenced TCR alpha and beta repertoires from monozygotic twins, from unrelated adults of various ages, and from cord blood. To rule out contamination, the twin experiments were replicated at different times with different library preparation protocols. The full study reports these points: Zero-insertion analyses could be partly confounded by invariant T cells such as MAIT and iNKT, although diverse VJ usage argued against such confounding for most clonotypes. Fewer insertions were carried by abundant cord blood beta clonotypes, a similar but weaker trend appeared in young adult naive repertoires, and no such trend appeared in memory repertoires. Out-of-frame TCR alpha sharing in monozygotic twins was systematically underestimated by recombination models, whereas sharing between unrelated individuals was in agreement with the recombination models. Conclusions relied on cross-sectional statistical analysis, since the same donors could not be followed over many years. In beta out-of-frame sequences, excess twin sharing was weaker, because having fewer shared sequences lowered the signal-to-noise ratio. Out-of-frame TCR alpha sequences shared between twins showed an excess of low generation-probability sequences compared with coincidental sharing between unrelated individuals.

This clonotype showed up just a few times. Its antigen is unknown. Qualities for individual bases were not recorded, and no much larger clone is one base off. From the germline V gene (reference sequence), CDR1 is SGHAT and CDR2 is FQDESV. There are 18 amino acids in the CDR3, from cysteine to phenylalanine inclusive. Solely the CDR3 DNA is kept, with 54 bases framed from the first base. V sheds 5 bases and J sheds 4 bases, leaving 24 bases between their ends. The method behind the library was 5' RACE. TCRdb shows the sequencer as Illumina HiSeq 2000. A universal primer binding site was introduced by template switching, and a unique molecular identifier was present in the final cDNA, enabling accurate counting of TCR cDNA molecules. First-strand cDNA for TCR alpha and beta chains was synthesized from specific primers in the conserved constant-segment region. To control for contamination, each cDNA library was double barcoded with a SMART-Mk sample barcode plus Illumina barcodes. TruSeq adapter sequences and Illumina sample barcodes were added in two successive PCR steps. Sequencing of the TCR alpha and beta cDNA libraries was done on the Illumina HiSeq platform using custom primers. The published analysis was carried out like this. Raw reads were processed with MiGEC to extract unique molecular identifiers, and MiXCR was used to determine CDR3 positions. Recombination models were inferred per individual with the repgenHMM and IGoR tools using an EM algorithm. The analysis of shared clonotypes was done with the tcR package in R, with sharing normalized by the product of cloneset sizes. Out-of-frame nonproductive sequences were analyzed to study raw recombination free of thymic and clonal selection effects. TCRdb reanalyzed the raw reads on its own, using fastp at Q25 for trimming and MiXCR for clone calling, and kept in-frame beta chains. CDR3 protein duplicates are merged, each entry listing the most common genes and DNA. The authors' filters were not applied to this entry. This sample lists hundreds of thousands of distinct CDR3 sequences; 5.5% to 7.5% were detected once. The ten largest clones add up to 1.5% to 2% of the sample.

Every donor was a healthy Caucasian. The researchers also sequenced three unrelated adults who were not twins: a male aged 18 to 30, a male aged 50 to 60, and a female aged 50 to 60. Miltenyi CD45RO+ enrichment and human naive T-cell isolation kits were used to isolate memory (CD45RO+) and naive T cells from PBMC. The V and J segments used are TRBV11-1 and TRBJ2-1; D gene: possibly TRBD2, on 7 matching bases. The sequence was obtained from a man aged 18-30 years in good health. Specimen: naive T cells sorted from blood. Read against the paper, the sample's cell subset or site label means: cells isolated with a human naive T-cell isolation kit. Here the CDR3 is given as CASSPWGASGFIYNEQFF. In nucleotides, the sequence is TGTGCCAGCAGCCCCTGGGGGGCTAGCGGTTTTATTTACAATGAGCAGTTCTTC.